Listed below are T cell receptor beta chains from one sample, sequenced in a study of blood T cell repertoires in COVID-19. TCRdb's table, derived via immunoSEQ multiplex PCR, lists solely in-frame clones and lacks some. In the table there are 80,000 or so clones, roughly 79% of which are singletons. Sequenced material: peripheral blood. Receptors were obtained from a man at least 80 years old with acute or convalescent COVID-19. Each CDR3 is given with its conserved first and last residue. A D gene is named only where the DNA matches it firmly. Clone size is given for some rows only: seen once, a few or many times, or a class if the clone is expanded.

>.|TRBV27|TRBD1|TRBJ2-7
TGTGCCAGCAGTATTATGCCGGGACAGGGGTACGAGCAGTACTTC
CASSIMPGQGYEQYF
>.|TRBV19|TRBD2|TRBJ2-3
TGTGCCAGCCGATCCTGGACTAGCGGTTTCACAGATACGCAGTATTTT
CASRSWTSGFTDTQYF
>.|TRBV4-2|TRBD1|TRBJ2-7
TGTGCCAGCAGCACGGACAGGGGGACCCACGAGCAGTACTTC
CASSTDRGTHEQYF
>.|TRBV7-3|.|TRBJ1-3
TGTGCCAGCAGCCAGAATGGAAACACCATATATTTT
CASSQNGNTIYF
>.|TRBV10-3|TRBD1|TRBJ1-1
TGTGCCATCAGTGGGACAGGGGGCACTGAAGCTTTCTTT
CAISGTGGTEAFF
>once|TRBV5-1|TRBD1|TRBJ2-2
TGCGCCAGCAGCTCTGGACAGGGGAGGACCGGGGAGCTGTTTTTT
CASSSGQGRTGELFF
>.|TRBV18|.|TRBJ1-2
TGTGCCAGCTCACCATCTGGGGGCCGTAACTATGGCTACACCTTC
CASSPSGGRNYGYTF
>.|TRBV6-1|.|TRBJ2-2
TGTGCCAGCAGTGAAGCGTCGGGGGGCGAGGTCGGGGAGCTGTTTTTT
CASSEASGGEVGELFF
>once|TRBV5-6|.|TRBJ2-1
TGTGCCAGCAGCTTGGAGGGAGTACCCTACAATGAGCAGTTCTTC
CASSLEGVPYNEQFF
>.|TRBV4-2|.|TRBJ1-1
TGTGCCTGTTCCAGGGAATTTGGAACTGAAGCTTTCTTT
CACSREFGTEAFF
>.|TRBV7-9|TRBD2|TRBJ2-1
TGTGCCAGCAGCTTAGGTAGCGGGAGAAGGAATGAGCAGTTCTTC
CASSLGSGRRNEQFF
>.|TRBV7-3|.|TRBJ2-2
TGTGCCAGCAGCTCGACAAGTAACACCGGGGAGCTGTTTTTT
CASSSTSNTGELFF
>.|TRBV28|.|TRBJ1-2
TGTGCCAGCAGTTTCCTCGGCAGGAACTATGGCTACACCTTC
CASSFLGRNYGYTF
>few|TRBV6-5|.|TRBJ2-3
TGTGCCAGCAGTTACTTCGCGGGGGCGAGTACAGATACGCAGTATTTT
CASSYFAGASTDTQYF
>once|TRBV24-1|TRBD2|TRBJ2-1
TGTGCCACCAGTGATGGGCTAGCGGGAGACCGTAATGAGCAGTTCTTC
CATSDGLAGDRNEQFF
>few|TRBV5-1|TRBD2|TRBJ2-3
TGCGCCAGCAGCTCAGCGGGAGTGGAGGATACGCAGTATTTT
CASSSAGVEDTQYF
>few|TRBV30|.|TRBJ2-1
TGTGCCCGAGATAGTGGCTCCTACAATGAGCAGTTCTTC
CARDSGSYNEQFF
>.|TRBV5-1|.|TRBJ2-1
TGCGCCAGCAGCTTTGCTAGTAATGAGCAGTTCTTC
CASSFASNEQFF
>few|TRBV18|TRBD1|TRBJ1-5
TGTGCCAGCTCAACCCGGGACAGGGGCCATGAGCCCCAGCATTTT
CASSTRDRGHEPQHF
>.|TRBV4-1|TRBD1|TRBJ1-3
TGCGCCAGCAGCCCAGGGGGGACCTCCTTCTCTGGAAACACCATATATTTT
CASSPGGTSFSGNTIYF
>.|TRBV19|TRBD1|TRBJ2-2
TGTGCCAGTAAAAGGACAGGGGCCAACACCGGGGAGCTGTTTTTT
CASKRTGANTGELFF
>.|TRBV11-2|.|TRBJ1-1
TGTGCCAGCAGCTTTCAGGACAGTGAAGCTTTCTTT
CASSFQDSEAFF
>.|TRBV3-1/TRBV3-2|.|TRBJ2-3
TGTGCCAGCAGCCAAGATTGGCAGACGGGGACTAGCACAGATACGCAGTATTTT
CASSQDWQTGTSTDTQYF
>once|TRBV6-2/TRBV6-3|.|TRBJ1-4
TGTGCCAGCAGTTACTCGACAGCAGGCGATGAAAAACTGTTTTTT
CASSYSTAGDEKLFF
>once|TRBV6-5|TRBD1|TRBJ1-2
TGTGCCAGCAGTTCCAGAAGACAGGGGAACAGCTATGGCTACACCTTC
CASSSRRQGNSYGYTF
>.|TRBV28|TRBD1|TRBJ2-7
TGTGCCAGCAGCAAACAGGGGCCCCCCTACGAGCAGTACTTC
CASSKQGPPYEQYF
>.|TRBV5-1|.|TRBJ1-4
TGCGCCAGCAGCTTGCTCTCACAGGGTGTTCAAAATGAAAAACTGTTTTTT
CASSLLSQGVQNEKLFF
>.|TRBV6-1|TRBD1|TRBJ2-7
TGTGCCAGCAGTGAAGGGCAGGGGGCGTATTACGAGCAGTACTTC
CASSEGQGAYYEQYF
>.|TRBV30|.|TRBJ2-1
TGTGCCTGGAGTCTTCCGACTACCTCCTACAATGAGCAGTTCTTC
CAWSLPTTSYNEQFF
>.|TRBV9|.|TRBJ2-1
TGTGCCAGCAGCCTGACAACGGGGAGCTACAATGAGCAGTTCTTC
CASSLTTGSYNEQFF
>.|TRBV18|.|TRBJ2-7
TGTGCCAGCTCACCGAGGGACACCGGGCATCGGGAGCAGTACTTC
CASSPRDTGHREQYF
>.|TRBV6-5|.|TRBJ1-2
TGTGCCAGCAGGGATCCCAGGGGCGTAATGGGGGGCTACACCTTC
CASRDPRGVMGGYTF
>.|TRBV6-2/TRBV6-3|TRBD2|TRBJ2-6
TGTGCCAGCAGCCGGGGACTAGCGGGGAACGTCCTGACTTTC
CASSRGLAGNVLTF
>.|TRBV9|.|TRBJ2-5
TGTGCCAGCAGCGTAGAGAGCGGAGAGACCCAGTACTTC
CASSVESGETQYF
>.|TRBV27|TRBD1|TRBJ1-1
TGTGCCAGCAGTCTACAGACAGGGAAGGACACTGAAGCTTTCTTT
CASSLQTGKDTEAFF
>.|TRBV5-1|TRBD1|TRBJ2-4
TGCGCCAGCAGCTTGGTAGGACAGGGTAACATTCAGTACTTC
CASSLVGQGNIQYF
>.|TRBV29-1|.|TRBJ1-1
TGCAGCGTTCTCAAGGGGATGAAGAACACTGAAGCTTTCTTT
CSVLKGMKNTEAFF
>.|TRBV12-5|.|TRBJ2-3
TGTGCTAGTGGTTTGGTATCACCCTGGGAGGATACGCAGTATTTT
CASGLVSPWEDTQYF
>once|TRBV28|TRBD1|TRBJ1-5
TGTGCCAGCAGTTCCGGACAGGGTAACAATCAGCCCCAGCATTTT
CASSSGQGNNQPQHF
>.|TRBV11-2|TRBD2|TRBJ2-1
TGTGCCAGCAGCTCTACGGTTAGGACTAGCGGCTACAATGAGCAGTTCTTC
CASSSTVRTSGYNEQFF
>.|TRBV19|.|TRBJ2-1
TGTGCCAGTAGGACCGGCAGGGGCTCCTACAATGAGCAGTTCTTC
CASRTGRGSYNEQFF
>.|TRBV18|.|TRBJ2-3
TGTGCCAGCTTGACAGGTGGCACAGATACGCAGTATTTT
CASLTGGTDTQYF
>.|TRBV2|.|TRBJ1-1
TGTGCCAGCAGTGTATCGGGCCGGCAGGGCACTGAAGCTTTCTTT
CASSVSGRQGTEAFF
>.|TRBV6-5|.|TRBJ1-2
TGTGCCAGCAGTTACACAGGGCTCCCGTATGGCTACACCTTC
CASSYTGLPYGYTF
>.|TRBV28|.|TRBJ1-4
TGTGCCAGCAGTTTATCAGGGACTGGGAGAGAAGAAAAACTGTTTTTT
CASSLSGTGREEKLFF